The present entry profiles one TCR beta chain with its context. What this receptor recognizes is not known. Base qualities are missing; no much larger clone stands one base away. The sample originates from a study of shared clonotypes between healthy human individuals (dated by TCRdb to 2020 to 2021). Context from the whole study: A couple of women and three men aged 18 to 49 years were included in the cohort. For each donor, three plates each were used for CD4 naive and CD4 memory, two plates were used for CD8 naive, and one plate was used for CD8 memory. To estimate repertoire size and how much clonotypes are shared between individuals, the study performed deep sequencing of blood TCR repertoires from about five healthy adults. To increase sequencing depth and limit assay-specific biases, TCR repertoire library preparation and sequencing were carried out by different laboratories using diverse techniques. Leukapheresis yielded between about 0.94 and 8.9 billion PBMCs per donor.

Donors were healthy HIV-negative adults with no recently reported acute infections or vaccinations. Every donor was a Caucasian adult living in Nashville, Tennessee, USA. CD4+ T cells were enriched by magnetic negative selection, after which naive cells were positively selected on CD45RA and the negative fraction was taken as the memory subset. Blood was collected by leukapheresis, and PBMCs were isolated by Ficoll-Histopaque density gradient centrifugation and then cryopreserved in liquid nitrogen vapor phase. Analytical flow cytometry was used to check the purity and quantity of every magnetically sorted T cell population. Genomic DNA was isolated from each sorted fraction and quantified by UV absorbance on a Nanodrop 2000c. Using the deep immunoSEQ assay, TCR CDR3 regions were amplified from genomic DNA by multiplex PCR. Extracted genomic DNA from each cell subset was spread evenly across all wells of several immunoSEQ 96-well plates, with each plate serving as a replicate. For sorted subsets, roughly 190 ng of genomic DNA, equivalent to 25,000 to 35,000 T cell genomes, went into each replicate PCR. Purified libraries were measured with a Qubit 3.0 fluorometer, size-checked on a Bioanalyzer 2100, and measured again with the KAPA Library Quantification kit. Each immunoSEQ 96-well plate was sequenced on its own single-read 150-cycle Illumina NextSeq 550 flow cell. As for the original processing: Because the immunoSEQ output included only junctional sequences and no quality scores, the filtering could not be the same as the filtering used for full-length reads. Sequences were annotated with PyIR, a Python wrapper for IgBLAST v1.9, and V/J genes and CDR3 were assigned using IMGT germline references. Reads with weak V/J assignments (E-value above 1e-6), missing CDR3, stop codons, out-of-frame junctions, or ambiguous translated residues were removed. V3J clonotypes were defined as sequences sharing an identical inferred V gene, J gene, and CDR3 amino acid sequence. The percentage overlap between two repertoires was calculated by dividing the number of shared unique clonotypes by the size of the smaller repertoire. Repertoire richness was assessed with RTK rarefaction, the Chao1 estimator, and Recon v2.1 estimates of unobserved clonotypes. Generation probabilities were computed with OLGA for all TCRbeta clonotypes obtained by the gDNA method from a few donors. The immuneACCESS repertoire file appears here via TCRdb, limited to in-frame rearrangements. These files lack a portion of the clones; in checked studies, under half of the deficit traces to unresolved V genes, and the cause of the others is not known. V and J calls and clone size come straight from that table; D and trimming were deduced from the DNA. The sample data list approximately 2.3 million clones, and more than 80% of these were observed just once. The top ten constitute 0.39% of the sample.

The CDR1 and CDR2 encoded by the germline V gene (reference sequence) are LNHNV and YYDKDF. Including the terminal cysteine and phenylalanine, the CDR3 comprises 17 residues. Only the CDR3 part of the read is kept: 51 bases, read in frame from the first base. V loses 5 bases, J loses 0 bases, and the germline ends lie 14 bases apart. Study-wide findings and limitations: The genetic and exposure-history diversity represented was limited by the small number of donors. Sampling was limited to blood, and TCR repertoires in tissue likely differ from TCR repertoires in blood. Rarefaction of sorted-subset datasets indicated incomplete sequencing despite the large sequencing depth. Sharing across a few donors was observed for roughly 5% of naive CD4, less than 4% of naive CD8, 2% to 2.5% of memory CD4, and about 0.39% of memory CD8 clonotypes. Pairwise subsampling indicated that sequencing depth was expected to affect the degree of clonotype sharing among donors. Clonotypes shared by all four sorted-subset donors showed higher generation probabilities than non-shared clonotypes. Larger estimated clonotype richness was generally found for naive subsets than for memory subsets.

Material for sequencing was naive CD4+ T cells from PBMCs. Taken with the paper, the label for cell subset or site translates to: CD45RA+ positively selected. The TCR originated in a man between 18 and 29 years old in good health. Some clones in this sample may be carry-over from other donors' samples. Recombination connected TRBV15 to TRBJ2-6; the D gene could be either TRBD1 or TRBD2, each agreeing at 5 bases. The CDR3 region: CATSAEPGRSGANVLTF. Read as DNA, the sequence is TGTGCCACCAGCGCTGAACCGGGACGCTCTGGGGCCAACGTCCTGACTTTC.